This record concerns one T cell receptor (beta chain) sequence. The antigen is undetermined. The sample belongs to a study of T cell responses to AZD1222 COVID-19 vaccine. Turning to the study itself: Pooling of second doses given at about 4 or about 12 weeks was done.

Clones were read by immunoSEQ multiplex PCR, and TCRdb kept only the in-frame ones, dropping some. This sample has fewer than 200,000 clones; about 89% occur once, and the top ten carry 1.5% to 2%. CDR3 length: 14 amino acids. The germline V gene encodes CDR1 SGHAT and CDR2 FQDESV (reference sequence). Trimming at V came to 5 bases and at J to 1 base, leaving 4 bases not matched to a gene. Study-level points and caveats: Donors skewed white British and female; clonal diversity was possibly underestimated. The study sampled repertoires only after the peak T cell response. Epitopes outside B.1.351 and B.1.1.7 mutated regions reportedly drew nearly half of spike TCRs.

This sequence joins TRBV11-1 and TRBJ2-5; TRBD1 aligns across 7 bases. The receptor was isolated from an adult in good health. Sample: peripheral blood, taken on day 0 of AZD1222 vaccination. The CDR3 sequence is CASSPGQVQETQYF. The CDR3 DNA reads as TGTGCCAGCAGCCCCGGACAGGTCCAAGAGACCCAGTACTTC.